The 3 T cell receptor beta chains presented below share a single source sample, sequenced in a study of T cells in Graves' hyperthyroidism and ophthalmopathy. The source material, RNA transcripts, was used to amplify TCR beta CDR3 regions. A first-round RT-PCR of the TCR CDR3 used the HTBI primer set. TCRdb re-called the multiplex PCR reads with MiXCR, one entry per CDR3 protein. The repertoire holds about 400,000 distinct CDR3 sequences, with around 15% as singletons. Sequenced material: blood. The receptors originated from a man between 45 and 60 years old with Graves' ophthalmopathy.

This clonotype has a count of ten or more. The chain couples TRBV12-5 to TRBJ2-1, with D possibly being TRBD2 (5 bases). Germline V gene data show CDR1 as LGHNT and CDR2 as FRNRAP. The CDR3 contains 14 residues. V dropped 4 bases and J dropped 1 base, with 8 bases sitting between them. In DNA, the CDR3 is TGTGCTAGTGGTTCGCGGGTTTCCTACAATGAGCAGTTCTTC. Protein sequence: CASGSRVSYNEQFF. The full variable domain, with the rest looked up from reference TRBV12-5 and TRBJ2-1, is DARVTQTPRHKVTEMGQEVTMRCQPILGHNTVFWYRQTMMQGLELLAYFRNRAPLDDSGMPKDRFSAEMPDATLATLKIQPSEPRDSAVYFCASGSRVSYNEQFFGPGTRLTVL.

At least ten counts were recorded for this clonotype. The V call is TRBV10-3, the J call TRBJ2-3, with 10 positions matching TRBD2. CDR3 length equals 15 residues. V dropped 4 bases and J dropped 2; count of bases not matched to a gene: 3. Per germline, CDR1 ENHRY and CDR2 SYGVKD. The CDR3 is CAISGTSGNTDTQYF. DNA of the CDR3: TGTGCCATCAGTGGGACTAGCGGAAACACAGATACGCAGTATTTT.

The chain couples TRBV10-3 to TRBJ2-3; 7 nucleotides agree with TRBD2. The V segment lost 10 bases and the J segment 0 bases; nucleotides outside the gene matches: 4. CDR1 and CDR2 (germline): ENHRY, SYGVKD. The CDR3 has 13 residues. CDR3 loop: CAKRESSTDTQYF. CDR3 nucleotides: TGTGCCAAGCGGGAATCTAGCACAGATACGCAGTATTTT.